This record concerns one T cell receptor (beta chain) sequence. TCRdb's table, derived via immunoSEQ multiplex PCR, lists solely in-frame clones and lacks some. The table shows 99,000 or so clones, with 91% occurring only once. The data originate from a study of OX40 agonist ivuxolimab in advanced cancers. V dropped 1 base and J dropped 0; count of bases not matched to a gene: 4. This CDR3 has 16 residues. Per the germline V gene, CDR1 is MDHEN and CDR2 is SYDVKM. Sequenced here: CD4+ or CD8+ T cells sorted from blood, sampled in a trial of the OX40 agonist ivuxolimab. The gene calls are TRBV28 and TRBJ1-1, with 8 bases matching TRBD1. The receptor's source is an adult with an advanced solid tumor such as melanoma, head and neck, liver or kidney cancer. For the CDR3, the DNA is TGTGCCAGCAGTTTATATGGACAGGGTTTGAACACTGAAGCTTTCTTT. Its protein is CASSLYGQGLNTEAFF.